The next 22 T cell receptor beta chains were all read from a single sample in a study of OX40 agonist ivuxolimab in advanced cancers. Clones were read by immunoSEQ multiplex PCR, and TCRdb kept only the in-frame ones, dropping some. This repertoire shows about 130,000 clones, about 93% found once; its top ten account for 0.9% to 1.2%. Sequenced material: CD4+ or CD8+ T cells sorted from blood, taken in a trial of the OX40 agonist ivuxolimab. These TCRs come from an adult with an advanced solid tumor such as melanoma, head and neck, liver or kidney cancer.

This clone was seen a few times. The V gene is TRBV9, the J gene TRBJ2-3, with D perhaps TRBD1 (5 bases). Germline V lookup: CDR1 SGDLS, CDR2 YYNGEE. The CDR3 runs 14 residues. V was shortened by 2 bases and J by 7 bases, with 14 bases between the two germline ends. The CDR3, as DNA: TGTGCCAGCAGCGTTAACCTGGGGCACCATACGCAGTATTTT. This codes for CASSVNLGHHTQYF.

This chain joins TRBV5-1 and TRBJ2-7; D might be TRBD1 or TRBD2, each matching 5 bases. V was cut by 1 base and J by 9 bases, with 11 bases left in between. CDR3 length: 12 residues. CDR1 is SGHRS, CDR2 YFSETQ, per germline. CDR3 in DNA: TGCGCCAGCAGCTTGTGGGGACGGGGGCAGTACTTC. Translating it yields CASSLWGRGQYF.

The chain joins TRBV4-1 to TRBJ1-5, with TRBD1 identical over 10 bases. V was pared by 3 bases and J by 6 bases, with 2 bases of the junction left unmatched. This CDR3 is 14 amino acids long. From germline, CDR1 is MGHRA and CDR2 YSYEKL. CDR3 amino acids: CASSQTGGTQPQHF. The CDR3, as DNA: TGCGCCAGCAGCCAGACAGGGGGCACTCAGCCCCAGCATTTT.

The count of this clone is one. This chain uses TRBV6-5 with TRBJ1-5; 8 positions agree with TRBD1. Germline CDR1 reads MNHEY; CDR2 reads SVGAGI. The CDR3 is 15 residues long. V shed 6 bases, J shed 4 bases, and the junction held 8 bases outside the gene matches. The chain's CDR3 is CASRSQGAWNQPQHF. DNA for the CDR3: TGTGCCAGCAGATCTCAGGGGGCCTGGAATCAGCCCCAGCATTTT.

The chain links TRBV28 to TRBJ2-3; D perhaps matches TRBD1 (5 bases). The CDR3 covers 16 residues. Trimming took off 5 bases at V and 2 bases at J, with 17 bases between the two ends. CDR1 is MDHEN and CDR2 is SYDVKM in the germline V gene. CDR3 region: CASSLPTDPPTDTQYF. The CDR3 nucleotides are TGTGCCAGCAGTCTCCCGACAGACCCGCCCACAGATACGCAGTATTTT.

The gene calls are TRBV4-2 and TRBJ2-3; D may be TRBD2 (6 bases). The CDR3 spans 16 residues. The V gene's germline CDR1 is LGHNA and CDR2 YNFKEQ. Trimming removed 1 base at V and 4 bases at J, with 15 bases between. The CDR3 loop is CASSQGLGGRADTQYF. In DNA, the CDR3 is TGTGCCAGCAGCCAAGGCTTGGGGGGACGTGCAGATACGCAGTATTTT.

The CDR3 is CASSLAGETYEQYF. Written as DNA, the CDR3 is TGTGCCAGCAGCTTAGCCGGAGAGACCTACGAGCAGTACTTC. The V and J genes are TRBV7-2 and TRBJ2-7; no definite D call. V was pared by 0 bases and J by 2 bases, with 8 bases between. The germline V gene encodes CDR1 SGHTA and CDR2 FQGNSA. This CDR3 spans 14 amino acids.

The J gene is TRBJ2-1, the V gene TRBV7-2; D is unclear. The CDR3 runs to 8 residues. Trimming pared 8 bases from V and 8 bases from J, leaving 1 base between. The germline gives CDR1 SGHTA, CDR2 FQGNSA. The CDR3 DNA is TGTGCCAGCGATGAGCAGTTCTTC. This sequence encodes CASDEQFF.

This clone occurred once. The chain couples TRBV6-5 to TRBJ1-2, with D tentatively TRBD1 (5 bases). The length of the CDR3 is 12 residues. Per germline, CDR1 MNHEY and CDR2 SVGAGI. V dropped 2 bases and J dropped 6 bases, with 7 bases sitting between them. This CDR3 is CASSYRGDGYTF. CDR3 bases: TGTGCCAGCAGTTACCGAGGGGATGGCTACACCTTC.

The table lists this clone with a count of one. This sequence joins TRBV27 and TRBJ1-4, with D possibly being TRBD1 (6 bases). This CDR3 contains 17 residues. V was trimmed by 3 bases and J by 3 bases, leaving 17 bases between them. CDR1 MNHEY and CDR2 SMNVEV come from the germline V gene (reference sequence). The DNA for the CDR3 is TGTGCCAGCAGTTTGTATACTCCAGGGGCCCCTAATGAAAAACTGTTTTTT. It yields the protein CASSLYTPGAPNEKLFF. The entire variable domain, with the rest obtained from reference TRBV27 and TRBJ1-4, is as follows: EAQVTQNPRYLITVTGKKLTVTCSQNMNHEYMSWYRQDPGLGLRQIYYSMNVEVTDKGDVPEGYKVSRKEKRNFPLILESPSPNQTSLYFCASSLYTPGAPNEKLFFGSGTQLSVL.

The genes are TRBV6-6 and TRBJ2-3; TRBD1 is a possible D gene (6 bases). Germline CDR1 MNHNY, CDR2 SVGAGI (reference sequence). V lost 6 bases, J lost 1 base, and 14 bases lay in between. The CDR3 totals 15 residues. The CDR3 DNA is TGTGCCAGCAGCTTCGACAGGAGACGCACAGATACGCAGTATTTT. It translates to CASSFDRRRTDTQYF.

The genes are TRBV5-1 and TRBJ2-5; D call uncertain. Deletions cut 5 bases from V and 5 bases from J, with 7 bases between. In germline, CDR1 is SGHRS, CDR2 YFSETQ. The CDR3 is made up of 11 amino acids. The CDR3 region is CASRADETQYF. CDR3 coding DNA: TGCGCCAGCAGGGCAGACGAGACCCAGTACTTC.

In its sample, this clone was seen once. CDR3 nucleotide sequence: TGCGCCAGCAGCCAGGGAGCGGGGCGCACAGATACGCAGTATTTT. Translated, it gives CASSQGAGRTDTQYF. The V gene is TRBV4-1, the J gene TRBJ2-3; 7 bases match TRBD2. The CDR3 covers 15 residues. CDR1 and CDR2 from the germline V gene are MGHRA and YSYEKL. The ends lost 3 bases at V and 1 base at J; junction bases unmatched: 4.

This clone was picked up one time. This chain connects TRBV19 to TRBJ2-3; D possibly uses TRBD1 or TRBD2 (5 bases each). Germline CDR1 reads LNHDA; CDR2 reads SQIVND (reference sequence). The CDR3 covers 19 residues. Trimming removed 0 bases from V and 4 bases from J, with 23 bases in between. CDR3 nucleotide sequence: TGTGCCAGTAGTATAGACGCCGGGACGGGCCCGAAGACGGCAGATACGCAGTATTTT. The encoded protein is CASSIDAGTGPKTADTQYF.

J is TRBJ2-7 and V is TRBV25-1; 7 bases align to TRBD1. Unmatched junction bases numbered 19, after V lost 4 bases and J lost 7 bases. The CDR3 is made up of 17 amino acids. Germline V lookup: CDR1 MGHDK, CDR2 SYGVNS. Here the CDR3 DNA reads TGTGCCAGCAGTGGGCCCAAATTAGGGGGCCTCCAGTGGGAGCAGTACTTC. It specifies CASSGPKLGGLQWEQYF.

The chain joins TRBV4-3 to TRBJ2-3, with 7 bases lining up with TRBD2. The CDR3 spans 17 residues. Per germline, CDR1 LGHNA and CDR2 YSLEER. V shed 3 bases and J 4 bases; nucleotides not matched to a gene: 13. CDR3 in amino acids: CASSHETGLGGADTQYF. CDR3 in DNA: TGCGCCAGCAGCCACGAAACAGGACTAGGAGGGGCAGATACGCAGTATTTT.

This clone was seen just once. This rearrangement joins TRBV7-9 to TRBJ1-1; no firm D call. The germline V and J ends were trimmed by 3 bases and 3 bases, with 17 bases remaining between them. The CDR3 is 16 residues long. Germline V gene data show CDR1 as SEHNR and CDR2 as FQNEAQ (reference sequence). CDR3 in DNA: TGTGCCAGCAGCTTGGACGGGATTGGGTCGGACACTGAAGCTTTCTTT. Protein sequence: CASSLDGIGSDTEAFF.

V is TRBV6-6 and J is TRBJ2-1; 9 positions match TRBD1. CDR1 and CDR2 from the germline V gene are MNHNY and SVGAGI (reference sequence). This CDR3 has 13 residues. V dropped 6 bases and J dropped 10; count of bases not matched to a gene: 7. CDR3 residues: CASSPGTGREQFF. In DNA, the CDR3 is TGTGCCAGCAGCCCCGGGACAGGGAGGGAGCAGTTCTTC.

This clone was seen just once. The chain is built from TRBV28 and TRBJ1-5, with 8 bases that match TRBD1. The CDR3 contains 16 residues. The trim removed 5 bases at V and 5 bases at J, leaving 11 bases unmatched. Germline V gene sequence: CDR1 MDHEN, CDR2 SYDVKM. In DNA, the CDR3 is TGTGCCAGCAGTCTCCCTTTCGCAGGGGGCCATCAGCCCCAGCATTTT. Translated: CASSLPFAGGHQPQHF. Variable domain in full (rest from reference TRBV28 and TRBJ1-5): DVKVTQSSRYLVKRTGEKVFLECVQDMDHENMFWYRQDPGLGLRLIYFSYDVKMKEKGDIPEGYSVSREKKERFSLILESASTNQTSMYLCASSLPFAGGHQPQHFGDGTRLSIL.

This rearrangement joins TRBV7-9 to TRBJ1-2; 9 bases map to TRBD1. The CDR3 sequence is 15 residues long. Per germline, CDR1 SEHNR and CDR2 FQNEAQ (reference sequence). V lost 3 bases and J lost 7; bases outside the gene matches: 9. The CDR3 DNA reads as TGTGCCAGCAGCTTCCAAACAGGGGGCTTCGTTGGCTACACCTTC. Protein: CASSFQTGGFVGYTF.

J is TRBJ2-7 and V is TRBV7-3; TRBD1 matches 8 bases. V trimming: 1 base; J trimming: 0 bases; junction bases outside the gene matches: 2. Germline V gene data show CDR1 as SGHTA and CDR2 as FQGTGA. The CDR3 runs 15 residues. CDR3 in amino acids: CASSLRTGSSYEQYF. The CDR3 nucleotides read TGTGCCAGCAGCTTAAGGACAGGGAGCTCCTACGAGCAGTACTTC.

V is TRBV5-5 and J is TRBJ2-1, with TRBD2 matching 8 bases. The CDR3 is 16 residues long. The V gene's germline CDR1 is SGHKS and CDR2 YYEKEE (reference sequence). V lost 4 bases to trimming and J lost 4 bases; unmatched junction nucleotides: 10. For the CDR3, the DNA is TGTGCCAGCAGCCGACCGGGACTAGGGTCGTACAATGAGCAGTTCTTC. The encoded protein is CASSRPGLGSYNEQFF.